One and the same sample provided the 12 T cell receptor beta chains below, sequenced in a study of vaccination and CD4 T cells after COVID-19. Treatment in this sample: roughly ten-day PBMC culture with coronavirus spike peptide pools or control peptides (ViraFEST assay). For these TCRs, the target antigens are not known. Cultured CD4+ T cells had their DNA profiled by the Oncomine TCR Beta short-read assay. TCRdb passed the PCR reads through MiXCR, listing each CDR3 protein once. Counted here are roughly 14,000 distinct CDR3 sequences, about 42% occurring once; the ten biggest clones make up roughly 20%. Sequencing was performed on CD4+ T cells from blood, cultured in vitro, taken before SARS-CoV-2 vaccination. The receptors stem from a human donor who had recovered from COVID-19.

V is TRBV6-2 or TRBV6-3 and J is TRBJ1-1; TRBD1 is a possible D gene (6 bases). Trimming stripped 5 bases from V and 0 bases from J, with 10 bases between. CDR1 MNHEY and CDR2 SVGEGT come from the germline V gene. This CDR3 spans 14 amino acids. The CDR3 DNA reads as TGTGCCAGCAGTATGGACAGTGTGAACACTGAAGCTTTCTTT. Encoded protein: CASSMDSVNTEAFF.

This clonotype has just a few counts. The chain is built from TRBV19 and TRBJ1-2; a possible D gene is TRBD1 (5 bases). V lost 5 bases and J 5 bases, leaving 12 bases between the germline ends. In germline, CDR1 is LNHDA, CDR2 SQIVND (reference sequence). CDR3 length: 13 residues. CDR3 protein: CASSLRQPYGYTF. The CDR3 DNA reads as TGTGCCAGTAGTCTCCGACAGCCGTATGGCTACACCTTC. The entire variable domain, with the rest obtained from reference TRBV19 and TRBJ1-2, is as follows: DGGITQSPKYLFRKEGQNVTLSCEQNLNHDAMYWYRQDPGQGLRLIYYSQIVNDFQKGDIAEGYSVSREKKESFPLTVTSAQKNPTAFYLCASSLRQPYGYTFGSGTRLTVV.

CDR3 sequence: CASSPGGGGNQLQHF. DNA of the CDR3: TGTGCCAGCAGCCCGGGGGGGGGGGGCAATCAGCTCCAGCATTTT. The rearrangement uses TRBV21-1 and TRBJ1-5; the D call of TRBD1 is as the table states it, not checked on the DNA. TRBV21-1 is a pseudogene. The CDR3 consists of 15 residues.

This clonotype has just a few counts. This sequence joins TRBV20-1 and TRBJ2-5; D is perhaps TRBD1 or TRBD2 (5 bases each). Germline V gene data show CDR1 as DFQATT and CDR2 as SNEGSKA (reference sequence). Trimming left V 3 bases short and J 5 bases short, with 10 bases between. The CDR3 contains 12 residues. CDR3 sequence reads: CSASGWGETQYF. The CDR3 DNA is TGCAGTGCTAGTGGCTGGGGGGAGACCCAGTACTTC.

V and J are TRBV30 and TRBJ2-1; D is uncertain. The CDR3 has 11 amino acids. Germline CDR1 reads GTSNPN; CDR2 reads SVGIG (reference sequence). Deletions cut 2 bases from V and 8 bases from J, with 7 bases between. The CDR3 DNA is TGTGCCTGGAGTTCGATAGATGAGCAGTTCTTC. Amino acids: CAWSSIDEQFF.

Only a few counts were recorded for this clonotype. The chain recombines TRBV7-2 with TRBJ1-1; D call uncertain. The CDR3 spans 11 residues. CDR1 and CDR2 from the germline V gene are SGHTA and FQGNSA. Deletions cut 6 bases from V and 5 bases from J, with 7 bases between. CDR3 sequence reads: CASRLETEAFF. DNA for the CDR3: TGTGCCAGCAGGCTGGAGACTGAAGCTTTCTTT.

This rearrangement joins TRBV5-1 to TRBJ2-7, with 8 bases that match TRBD2. The CDR3 is made up of 16 amino acids. Germline CDR1 is SGHRS and CDR2 is YFSETQ. V lost 2 bases and J lost 3; bases outside the gene matches: 10. The CDR3 loop is CASSFDTGTRNYEQYF. The CDR3 DNA follows: TGCGCCAGCAGCTTTGATACCGGGACTAGAAACTACGAGCAGTACTTC.

The V call is TRBV6-2 or TRBV6-3, the J call TRBJ2-7; D is possibly TRBD1 (7 bases). The CDR3 spans 13 residues. Germline CDR1 and CDR2: MNHEY and SVGEGT. Trimming left V 7 bases short and J 3 bases short, with 13 bases between. The CDR3 loop is CASNRQGLYEQYF. CDR3 bases: TGTGCCAGCAACCGACAGGGACTCTACGAGCAGTACTTC.

This clonotype has just a few counts. The V call is TRBV7-2, the J call TRBJ1-2; 7 nucleotides match TRBD1. J was trimmed by 7 bases and V by 1 base; bases with no gene match: 6. CDR3 size: 14 residues. CDR1 and CDR2 (germline): SGHTA, FQGNSA. CDR3 coding DNA: TGTGCCAGCAGCTTAGAACAGGGGTTCGGTGGCTACACCTTC. Encoded protein: CASSLEQGFGGYTF.

This chain joins TRBV6-5 and TRBJ1-1; D remains ambiguous. Germline CDR1 MNHEY, CDR2 SVGAGI. V gave up 2 bases and J gave up 3 bases, with 7 bases separating them. The length of the CDR3 is 13 residues. The CDR3 coding sequence is TGTGCCAGCAGTTACCGTGTGGACACTGAAGCTTTCTTT. It specifies CASSYRVDTEAFF.

The chain joins TRBV5-4 to TRBJ2-7; D is unclear. The V end was cut by 0 bases, the J end by 5 bases, with 12 bases between. Germline CDR1 is SGHNT and CDR2 is YYREEE (reference sequence). The CDR3 contains 14 residues. The CDR3 DNA reads as TGTGCCAGCAGCTTGGCCGGGCCCGCCGACGAGCAGTACTTC. This translates into CASSLAGPADEQYF.

Only a few counts were recorded for this clonotype. The genes are TRBV28 and TRBJ1-5; D is unclear. CDR1 is MDHEN, CDR2 SYDVKM, per germline. V was pared by 2 bases and J by 0 bases, with 5 bases between. CDR3 length equals 14 residues. CDR3 DNA sequence: TGTGCCAGCAGTTTAAATCTTAGCAATCAGCCCCAGCATTTT. It is translated as CASSLNLSNQPQHF.